What follows describes a single T cell receptor (beta chain). Antigen: not known. This entry comes from a study of post-analysis software for immune sequencing data. Study results and limitations: By F measure, strong co-clustering occurred among samples prepared in the same batch.

TCR beta cDNA libraries included unique molecular identifiers. TCRdb ran MiXCR on the PCR reads and lists one entry per CDR3 protein. The sample records about 770,000 distinct CDR3 sequences, around 45% being singletons. This TCR was recovered from a girl between 10 and 17 years old with multiple sclerosis. Sequenced input: blood.

As DNA, the CDR3 is TGTGCTAGTGGTTTGGTGCTGGGACTAGCGGGATCAGACGATACGCAGTATTTT. Translation: CASGLVLGLAGSDDTQYF. J is TRBJ2-3 and V is TRBV12-5; 13 bases line up with TRBD2. Losses at the gene ends were 0 bases for V and 6 bases for J; bases not matched to a gene: 9. This CDR3 is 18 amino acids long. Germline V lookup: CDR1 LGHNT, CDR2 FRNRAP. Drawing the rest from reference TRBV12-5 and TRBJ2-3, the complete variable domain is DARVTQTPRHKVTEMGQEVTMRCQPILGHNTVFWYRQTMMQGLELLAYFRNRAPLDDSGMPKDRFSAEMPDATLATLKIQPSEPRDSAVYFCASGLVLGLAGSDDTQYFGPGTRLTVL.